The source of this T cell receptor beta chain is a study of siplizumab effects on memory and regulatory T cells. Overall study findings and caveats: Mappable alloreactive CD4+ clones averaged 68.8% Treg-derived with siplizumab versus approximately 25% in controls. Neither a naive nor a memory phenotype was assignable to roughly 75-97% of proliferating CD4+ or CD8+ clones.

Here immunoSEQ multiplex PCR was the method, and the copy in TCRdb shows in-frame clones only, minus some. The table records around 100,000 clones, 90% to 95% of them present only once. The CDR3 length is 15 residues. The germline CDR1 and CDR2 sequences are ENHRY and SYGVKD. Trimming stripped 11 bases from V and 5 bases from J, with 25 bases between. As to this clone: As yet, its antigen is unknown.

This TCR derives from a human donor in good health. Material: Tregs sorted from blood. The rearrangement uses TRBV10-3 and TRBJ2-7, with D tentatively TRBD1 (5 bases). CDR3 protein: CASGRVVLLSHEQYF. In DNA, the CDR3 is TGTGCCTCCGGCAGGGTAGTTCTTCTTTCCCACGAGCAGTACTTC.